The T cell receptor (beta chain) described here comes from a study of cytomegalovirus exposure and HLA in healthy donors. Study overall: Earlier results showed roughly 120 million unique TCR beta sequences derived from approximately 170 million T cells. Out of several hundred genotyped donors, less than 90% belonged to the Caucasian-associated ancestry cluster.

Samples came from healthy bone marrow donors. This clone has just one count. The PCR had 60 Vbeta and 13 Jbeta primers. The table came from immunoSEQ multiplex PCR; TCRdb's copy has only in-frame clones and leaves some out. The table lists over 85,000 clones, about four fifths of them singletons, with approximately 3.9% in the top ten. Germline values: CDR1 KGHSH, CDR2 LQKENI. The ends lost 6 bases at V and 7 bases at J; junction bases unmatched: 8. CDR3 size: 14 residues. The chain links TRBV18 to TRBJ1-2, with 10 bases identical to TRBD1. This clonotype was sampled from a woman aged 35 to 49 in good health and CMV-seronegative. The sequenced sample was PBMCs. CDR3 sequence: CASSTTGGEGGYTF. CDR3 DNA: TGTGCCAGCTCTACGACAGGGGGCGAGGGTGGCTACACCTTC.